This T cell receptor beta chain was retrieved from a study of blood T cell repertoires in COVID-19. Study-wide background: Researchers got acute and convalescent COVID-19 samples from the United States, Italy and Spain. T cells, B-cell-depleted T cells, or PBMCs supplied cDNA or gDNA.

Authors' analysis steps: Using reference gene primer amplification, nucleated cell counts were estimated. Method: immunoSEQ multiplex PCR; TCRdb's copy keeps in-frame clones and lacks some. The DNA was the basis for D and trimming; V, J and clone size are from that table. The table lists some 75,000 clones, more than 85% of them singletons. The V end was cut by 4 bases, the J end by 4 bases, with 14 bases between. The V gene's germline CDR1 is MNHEY and CDR2 SVGAGI. The CDR3 runs 14 residues. The V gene is TRBV6-5, the J gene TRBJ2-7, with TRBD1 as a possible D gene (5 bases). This TCR came from a man in his 60s with acute or convalescent COVID-19. The sequenced material came from peripheral blood. The chain's CDR3 is CASSWRRGAYEQYF. CDR3 DNA: TGTGCCAGCAGTTGGAGAAGGGGCGCGTACGAGCAGTACTTC.